The clone carrying this TCR beta chain was detected ten times or more. The antigen remains unidentified. Time point given: newly diagnosed GD, antithyroid drugs for less than 3 months. The TCR library was prepared using RNA isolated from PBMCs. V was trimmed by 1 base and J by 5 bases, leaving 9 bases between them. In germline, CDR1 is SGHTA, CDR2 FQGNSA. This CDR3 has 14 residues. This sample was included in a study of regulatory T cells in long-lasting Graves disease. In building TCR beta libraries, iRepertoire HTBI primers were used together with Arm-PCR of CDR3 regions. TCRdb processed the multiplex PCR reads anew with MiXCR; each CDR3 protein has one entry. The sample consists of almost 450,000 distinct CDR3 sequences, around 17% of them appearing once. Study-wide results and limits: Owing to a sample size that was small, accuracy may have been reduced.

This sample was also put to use in a study of T cells in Graves' hyperthyroidism and ophthalmopathy.

The J gene is TRBJ2-1, the V gene TRBV7-2; tentatively, D is TRBD2 (5 bases). The clonotype was recovered from a woman in her thirties with Graves disease. This material consisted of peripheral blood mononuclear cells (PBMCs), taken at new diagnosis, from a patient treated with antithyroid drugs. This CDR3 is CASSLVSADNEQFF. Here the CDR3 DNA reads TGTGCCAGCAGCTTAGTTAGCGCAGACAATGAGCAGTTCTTC.